This paragraph reports one TCR beta chain. The data were obtained in a study of regulatory T cells in long-lasting Graves disease. Study overall: Graves' patients, diagnosed recently, had received antithyroid drugs under 3 months.

Time point meaning: newly diagnosed GD, antithyroid drugs for less than 3 months. PBMC RNA served as the TCR library source. The authors built TCR beta libraries using iRepertoire HTBI primers and Arm-PCR of CDR3 regions. TCRdb re-called the multiplex PCR reads through MiXCR, storing one row per CDR3 protein. The sample shows some 330,000 distinct CDR3 sequences, 10% to 15% of them seen only once. Germline V gene sequence: CDR1 SGDLS, CDR2 YYNGEE. The CDR3 totals 16 residues. V shed 1 base and J shed 3 bases, with 16 bases lying between them. The same sample was also used in a study of T cells in Graves' hyperthyroidism and ophthalmopathy. Per that paper: Uncontrolled infections, other autoimmune diseases, pregnancy or lactation led to exclusion of patients. HTBI primers drove first-round RT-PCR of the TCR CDR3. Onset of ophthalmopathy came a median roughly 6.5 months after the model predicted it.

The rearrangement links TRBV9 to TRBJ1-1, with D perhaps TRBD1 (6 bases). This specimen consisted of peripheral blood mononuclear cells (PBMCs), obtained at new diagnosis, from a patient treated with antithyroid drugs. This clonotype was sampled from a woman in her late teens or twenties with Graves disease. This CDR3 is CASSVSQGISDTEAFF. The CDR3 DNA reads as TGTGCCAGCAGCGTAAGCCAGGGGATATCCGACACTGAAGCTTTCTTT.